This section outlines one TCR beta chain sequence together with its context. The data derive from a study of blood T cell repertoires in COVID-19. V lost 6 bases to trimming and J lost 5 bases; unmatched junction nucleotides: 8. Per the germline V gene, CDR1 is MDHEN and CDR2 is SYDVKM. CDR3 length equals 14 residues. Produced via immunoSEQ multiplex PCR; TCRdb's table is partial and in-frame only. The table has roughly 160,000 clones, around four fifths seen once. This TCR was recovered from an older woman who had recovered from COVID-19. The chain recombines TRBV28 with TRBJ1-1; the match to TRBD1 covers 8 bases. Sequenced input: PBMCs or T cells enriched from blood (not recorded which). CDR3: CASRTTGEVTEAFF. The CDR3 nucleotides are TGTGCCAGCAGAACGACAGGGGAGGTAACTGAAGCTTTCTTT.